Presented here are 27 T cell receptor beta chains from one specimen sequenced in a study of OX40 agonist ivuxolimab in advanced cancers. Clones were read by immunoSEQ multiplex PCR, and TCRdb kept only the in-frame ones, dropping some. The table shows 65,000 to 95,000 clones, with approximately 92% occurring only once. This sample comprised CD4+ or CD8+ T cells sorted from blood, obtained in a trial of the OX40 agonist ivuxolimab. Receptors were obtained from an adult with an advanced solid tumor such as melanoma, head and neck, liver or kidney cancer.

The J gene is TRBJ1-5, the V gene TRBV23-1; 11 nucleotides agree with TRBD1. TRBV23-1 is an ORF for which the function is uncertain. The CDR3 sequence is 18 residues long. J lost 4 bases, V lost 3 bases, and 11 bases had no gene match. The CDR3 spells CASSQAGTGGPGNQPQHF. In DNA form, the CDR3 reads TGCGCCAGCAGTCAGGCCGGGACAGGGGGGCCTGGAAATCAGCCCCAGCATTTT.

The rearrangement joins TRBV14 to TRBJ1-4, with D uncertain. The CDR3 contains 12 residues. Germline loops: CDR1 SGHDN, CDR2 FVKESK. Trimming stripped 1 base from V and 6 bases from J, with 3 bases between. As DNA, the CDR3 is TGTGCCAGCAGCCAAGCGGATGAAAAACTGTTTTTT. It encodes CASSQADEKLFF.

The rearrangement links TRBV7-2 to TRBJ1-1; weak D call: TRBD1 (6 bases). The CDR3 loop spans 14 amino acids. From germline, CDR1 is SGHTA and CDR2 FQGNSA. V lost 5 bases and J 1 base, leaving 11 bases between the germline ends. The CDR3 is CASSVRGGNTEAFF. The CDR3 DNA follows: TGTGCCAGCAGCGTCCGAGGGGGGAACACTGAAGCTTTCTTT.

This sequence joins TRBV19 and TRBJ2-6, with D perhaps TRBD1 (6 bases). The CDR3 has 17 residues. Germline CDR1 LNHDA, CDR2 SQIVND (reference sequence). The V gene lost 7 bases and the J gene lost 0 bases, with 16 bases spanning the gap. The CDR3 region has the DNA TGTGCCAGTAATCAGGGGACCCCGATCTCTGGGGCCAACGTCCTGACTTTC. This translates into CASNQGTPISGANVLTF.

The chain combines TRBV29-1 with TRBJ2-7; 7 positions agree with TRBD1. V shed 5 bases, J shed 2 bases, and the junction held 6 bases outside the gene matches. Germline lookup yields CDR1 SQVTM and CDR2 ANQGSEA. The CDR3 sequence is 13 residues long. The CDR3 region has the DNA TGCAGCGTTAGTGACAGGGTCCCCTACGAGCAGTACTTC. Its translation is CSVSDRVPYEQYF.

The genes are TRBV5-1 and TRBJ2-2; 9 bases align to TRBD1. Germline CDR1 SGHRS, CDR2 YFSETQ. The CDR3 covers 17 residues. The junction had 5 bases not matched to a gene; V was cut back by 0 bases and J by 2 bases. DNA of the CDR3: TGCGCCAGCAGCTTGGCGGACAGGGGAGTAAACACCGGGGAGCTGTTTTTT. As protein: CASSLADRGVNTGELFF.

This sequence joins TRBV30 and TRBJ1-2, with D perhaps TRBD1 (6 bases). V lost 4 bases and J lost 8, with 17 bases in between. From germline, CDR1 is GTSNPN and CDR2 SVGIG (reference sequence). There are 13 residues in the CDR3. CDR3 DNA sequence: TGTGCCTGGACTTCCGGGACATTGGACGGCTACACCTTC. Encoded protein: CAWTSGTLDGYTF.

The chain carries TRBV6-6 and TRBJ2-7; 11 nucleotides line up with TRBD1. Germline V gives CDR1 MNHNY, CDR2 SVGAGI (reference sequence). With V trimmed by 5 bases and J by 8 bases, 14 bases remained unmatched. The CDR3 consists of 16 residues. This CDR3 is CASSASGTGGYGKQYF. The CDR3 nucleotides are TGTGCCAGCAGTGCATCCGGGACAGGGGGTTATGGGAAGCAGTACTTC.

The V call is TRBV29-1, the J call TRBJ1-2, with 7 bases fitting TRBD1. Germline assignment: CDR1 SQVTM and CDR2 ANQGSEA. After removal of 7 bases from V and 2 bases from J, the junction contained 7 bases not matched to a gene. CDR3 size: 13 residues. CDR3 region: CSGWDSRNYGYTF. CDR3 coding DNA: TGCAGCGGCTGGGACAGCCGAAACTATGGCTACACCTTC. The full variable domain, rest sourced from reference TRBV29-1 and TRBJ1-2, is SAVISQKPSRDICQRGTSLTIQCQVDSQVTMMFWYRQQPGQSLTLIATANQGSEATYESGFVIDKFPISRPNLTFSTLTVSNMSPEDSSIYLCSGWDSRNYGYTFGSGTRLTVV.

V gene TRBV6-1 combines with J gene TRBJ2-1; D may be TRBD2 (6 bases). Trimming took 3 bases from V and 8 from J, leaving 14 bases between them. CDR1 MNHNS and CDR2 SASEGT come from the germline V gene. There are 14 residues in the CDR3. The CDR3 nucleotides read TGTGCCAGCAGTGAGCGGGAAGGTCGGGATGAGCAGTTCTTC. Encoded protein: CASSEREGRDEQFF.

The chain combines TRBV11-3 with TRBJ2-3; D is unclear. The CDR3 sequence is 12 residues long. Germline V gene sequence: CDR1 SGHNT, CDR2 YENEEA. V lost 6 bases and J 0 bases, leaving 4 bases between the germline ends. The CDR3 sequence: CASSQSTDTQYF. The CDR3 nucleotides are TGTGCCAGCAGTCAGAGCACAGATACGCAGTATTTT.

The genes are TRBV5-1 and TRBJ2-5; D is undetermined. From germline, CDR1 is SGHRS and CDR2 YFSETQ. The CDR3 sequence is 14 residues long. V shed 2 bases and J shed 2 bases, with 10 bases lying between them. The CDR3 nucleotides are TGCGCCAGCAGCTTCGGGCAGGAACAAGAGACCCAGTACTTC. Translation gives CASSFGQEQETQYF.

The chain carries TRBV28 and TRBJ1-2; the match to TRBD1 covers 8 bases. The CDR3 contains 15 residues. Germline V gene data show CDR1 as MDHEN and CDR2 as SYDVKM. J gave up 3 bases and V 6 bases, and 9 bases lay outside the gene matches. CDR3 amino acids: CASSNNPTGDYGYTF. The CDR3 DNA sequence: TGTGCCAGCAGCAATAATCCGACAGGGGACTATGGCTACACCTTC.

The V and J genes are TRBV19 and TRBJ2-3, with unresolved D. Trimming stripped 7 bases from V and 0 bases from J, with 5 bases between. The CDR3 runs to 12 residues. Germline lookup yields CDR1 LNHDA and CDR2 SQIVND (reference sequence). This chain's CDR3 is CASIDSTDTQYF. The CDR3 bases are TGTGCCAGTATAGATAGCACAGATACGCAGTATTTT.

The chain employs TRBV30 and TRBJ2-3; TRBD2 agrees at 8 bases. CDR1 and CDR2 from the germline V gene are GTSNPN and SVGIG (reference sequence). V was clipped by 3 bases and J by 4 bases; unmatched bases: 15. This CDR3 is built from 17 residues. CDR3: CAWRAPRGAGVSDTQYF. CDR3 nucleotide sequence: TGTGCCTGGAGAGCCCCAAGGGGAGCGGGAGTGTCAGATACGCAGTATTTT.

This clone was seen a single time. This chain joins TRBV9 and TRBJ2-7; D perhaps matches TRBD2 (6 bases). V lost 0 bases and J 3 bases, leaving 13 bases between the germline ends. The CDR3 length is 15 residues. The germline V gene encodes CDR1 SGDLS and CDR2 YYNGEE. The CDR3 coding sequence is TGTGCCAGCAGCGTAGTTCCGGGAGAAGGCTACGAGCAGTACTTC. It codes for CASSVVPGEGYEQYF.

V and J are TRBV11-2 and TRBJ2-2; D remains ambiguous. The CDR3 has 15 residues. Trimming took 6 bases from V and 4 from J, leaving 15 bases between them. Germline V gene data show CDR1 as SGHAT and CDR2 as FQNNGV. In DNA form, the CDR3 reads TGTGCCAGCAGTCCATTTCCCCGGGTCACCGGGGAGCTGTTTTTT. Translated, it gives CASSPFPRVTGELFF.

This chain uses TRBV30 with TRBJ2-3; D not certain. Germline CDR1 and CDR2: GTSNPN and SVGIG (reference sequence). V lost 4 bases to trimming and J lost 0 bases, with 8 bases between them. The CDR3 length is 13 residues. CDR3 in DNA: TGTGCCTGGATAGCCGGGAGCACAGATACGCAGTATTTT. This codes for CAWIAGSTDTQYF.

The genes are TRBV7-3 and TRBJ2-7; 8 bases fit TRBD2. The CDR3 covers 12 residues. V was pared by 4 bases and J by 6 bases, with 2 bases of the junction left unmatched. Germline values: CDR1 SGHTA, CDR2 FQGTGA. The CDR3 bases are TGTGCCAGCAGCTCGGGGGGGCCCGAGCAGTACTTC. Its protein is CASSSGGPEQYF. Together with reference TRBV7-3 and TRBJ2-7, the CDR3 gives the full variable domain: GAGVSQTPSNKVTEKGKYVELRCDPISGHTALYWYRQSLGQGPEFLIYFQGTGAADDSGLPNDRFFAVRPEGSVSTLKIQRTERGDSAVYLCASSSGGPEQYFGPGTRLTVT.

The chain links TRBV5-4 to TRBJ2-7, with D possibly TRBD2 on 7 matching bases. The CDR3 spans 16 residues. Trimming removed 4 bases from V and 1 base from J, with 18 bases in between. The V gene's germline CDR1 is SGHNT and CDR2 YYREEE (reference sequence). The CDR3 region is CASSTGGGIRSYEQYF. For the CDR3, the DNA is TGTGCCAGCAGCACGGGGGGCGGGATTCGGTCCTACGAGCAGTACTTC.

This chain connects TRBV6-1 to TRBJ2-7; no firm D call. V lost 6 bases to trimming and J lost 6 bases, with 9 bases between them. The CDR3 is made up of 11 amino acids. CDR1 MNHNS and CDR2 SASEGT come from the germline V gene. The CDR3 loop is CASRAMVEQYF. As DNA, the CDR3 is TGTGCCAGCAGAGCAATGGTCGAGCAGTACTTC.

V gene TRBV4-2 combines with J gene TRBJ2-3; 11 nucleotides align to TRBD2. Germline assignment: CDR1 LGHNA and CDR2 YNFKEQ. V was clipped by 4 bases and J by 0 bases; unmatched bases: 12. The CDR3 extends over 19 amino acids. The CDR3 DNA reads TGTGCCAGCAGCCGGGGGCTAGCGGGAGGTTCCTCTAGCACAGATACGCAGTATTTT. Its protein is CASSRGLAGGSSSTDTQYF.

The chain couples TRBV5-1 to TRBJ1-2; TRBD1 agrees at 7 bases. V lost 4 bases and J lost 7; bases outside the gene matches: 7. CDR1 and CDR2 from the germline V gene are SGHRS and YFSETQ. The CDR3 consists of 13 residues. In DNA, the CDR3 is TGCGCCAGCAGCATGGGGACAGCCACTGGCTACACCTTC. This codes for CASSMGTATGYTF.

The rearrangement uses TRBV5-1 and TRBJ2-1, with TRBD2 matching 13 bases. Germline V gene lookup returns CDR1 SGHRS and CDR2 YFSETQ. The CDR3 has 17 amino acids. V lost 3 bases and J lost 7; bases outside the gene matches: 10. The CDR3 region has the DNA TGCGCCAGCAGCTCCCTCCCCGGGACTAGCGGGATAAATGAGCAGTTCTTC. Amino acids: CASSSLPGTSGINEQFF.

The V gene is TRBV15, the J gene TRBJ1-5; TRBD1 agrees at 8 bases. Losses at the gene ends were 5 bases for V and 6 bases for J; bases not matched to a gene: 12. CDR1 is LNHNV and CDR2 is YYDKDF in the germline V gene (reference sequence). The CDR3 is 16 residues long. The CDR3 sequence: CATSGRDRPATQPQHF. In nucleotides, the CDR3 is TGTGCCACCAGCGGCCGGGACAGGCCAGCCACTCAGCCCCAGCATTTT.

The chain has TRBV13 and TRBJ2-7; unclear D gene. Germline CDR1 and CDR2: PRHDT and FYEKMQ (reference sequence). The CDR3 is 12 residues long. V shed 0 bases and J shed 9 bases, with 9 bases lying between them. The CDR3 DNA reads TGTGCCAGCAGCTTAGGAATGTATCCGCAGTACTTC. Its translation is CASSLGMYPQYF.

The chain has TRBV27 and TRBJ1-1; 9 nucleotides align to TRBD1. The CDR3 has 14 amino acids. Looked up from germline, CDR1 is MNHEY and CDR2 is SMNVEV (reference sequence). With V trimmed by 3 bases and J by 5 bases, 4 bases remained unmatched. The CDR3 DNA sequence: TGTGCCAGCAGTTTCCGGGACAGGGTTACTGAAGCTTTCTTT. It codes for CASSFRDRVTEAFF.